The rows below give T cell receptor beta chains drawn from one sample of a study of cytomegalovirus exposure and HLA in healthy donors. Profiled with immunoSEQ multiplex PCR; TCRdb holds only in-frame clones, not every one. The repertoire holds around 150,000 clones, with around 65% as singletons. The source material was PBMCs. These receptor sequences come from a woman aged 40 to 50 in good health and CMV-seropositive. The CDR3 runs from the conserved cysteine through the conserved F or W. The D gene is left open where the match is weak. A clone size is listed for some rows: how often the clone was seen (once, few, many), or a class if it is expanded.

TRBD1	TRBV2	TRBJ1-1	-	TGTGCCAGCAGCCCCCGACAGGGTCCGTATGAAGCTTTCTTT	CASSPRQGPYEAFF
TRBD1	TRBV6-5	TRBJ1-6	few	TGTGCCAGCAGTTCCGACCGGGACAGGGCCAATTCACCCCTCCACTTT	CASSSDRDRANSPLHF
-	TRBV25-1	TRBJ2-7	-	TGTGCCAGCAGTTCCGGACAGCTGGGGGAGCAGTACTTC	CASSSGQLGEQYF
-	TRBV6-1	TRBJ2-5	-	TGTGCCAGCAGTGAAGGGACATACCAAGAGACCCAGTACTTC	CASSEGTYQETQYF
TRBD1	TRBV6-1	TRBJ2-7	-	TGTGCCAGCAGTGAAGGACAGGGGCCCTTTTACGAGCAGTACTTC	CASSEGQGPFYEQYF
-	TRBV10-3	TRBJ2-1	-	TGTGCCATCAGAGGGACAATCAACGATGAGCAGTTCTTC	CAIRGTINDEQFF
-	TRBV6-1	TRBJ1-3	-	TGTGCCACGACAGGACTCCACTCTGGAAACACCATATATTTT	CATTGLHSGNTIYF
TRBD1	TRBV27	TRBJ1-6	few	TGTGCCAGCACTTTATTGGGACAGCTTTATAATTCACCCCTCCACTTT	CASTLLGQLYNSPLHF
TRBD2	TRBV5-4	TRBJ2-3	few	TGTGCCAGCAGCTGGGGACTAGCGGGTACAGATACGCAGTATTTT	CASSWGLAGTDTQYF
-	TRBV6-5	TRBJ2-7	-	TGTGCCAGCAGTTACTTGGCAGGAGGCTACGAGCAGTACTTC	CASSYLAGGYEQYF
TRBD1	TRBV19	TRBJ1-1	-	TGTGCCAGTAAACAGGGGGCGATGAACACTGAAGCTTTCTTT	CASKQGAMNTEAFF
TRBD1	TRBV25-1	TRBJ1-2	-	TGTGCCAGCAGTGGAAAGACAGGGGGCGCCTACTATGGCTACACCTTC	CASSGKTGGAYYGYTF
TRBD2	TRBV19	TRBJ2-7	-	TGTGCCAGTAGTCTGCGACTAGCGGGAAACGAGCAGTACTTC	CASSLRLAGNEQYF
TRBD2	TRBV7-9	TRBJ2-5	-	TGTGCCAGCACTCCAGCTCGGGGGGGGGAGACCCAGTACTTC	CASTPARGGETQYF
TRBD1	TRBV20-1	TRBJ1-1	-	TGCAGTGCTAGCCGGGACAGAGAAGCTTTCTTT	CSASRDREAFF
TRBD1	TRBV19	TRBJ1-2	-	TGTGCCACCTCGGACAGGGGGAGCTACACCTTC	CATSDRGSYTF
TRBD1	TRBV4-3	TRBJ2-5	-	TGCGCCAGCAGCCGGGACAGCCAAGAGACCCAGTACTTC	CASSRDSQETQYF
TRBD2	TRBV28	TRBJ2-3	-	TGTGCCAGCAGTCTGTCCGGGACTAGCGGGAGTGGGCCAGATACGCAGTATTTT	CASSLSGTSGSGPDTQYF
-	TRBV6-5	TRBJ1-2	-	TGTGCCAGCAGCTATACCGGGGGAAACTATGGCTACCCCTTC	CASSYTGGNYGYPF
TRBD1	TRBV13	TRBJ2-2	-	TGTGCCAGCAGCTCGACAGGGGCTCGAGAGAGCGGGGAGCTGTTTTTT	CASSSTGARESGELFF
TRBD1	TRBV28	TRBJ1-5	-	TGTGCCAGCGCCCTGGGTCCGGGACAGGGGCTGAATCAGCCCCAGCATTTT	CASALGPGQGLNQPQHF
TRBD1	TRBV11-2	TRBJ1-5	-	TGTGCCAGCAGCTTAAGACAGGGTAGCAATCAGCCCCAGCATTTT	CASSLRQGSNQPQHF
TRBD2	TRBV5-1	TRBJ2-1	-	TGCGCCAGCAGCCAGTTCGGGACTAGCGGGAGGGGGGGCAATGAGCAGTTCTTC	CASSQFGTSGRGGNEQFF
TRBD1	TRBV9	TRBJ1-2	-	TGTGCCAGCAGCGGTTCCGGGACAGCCGCCGCCGGAGCCTTC	CASSGSGTAAAGAF
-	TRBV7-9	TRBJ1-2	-	TGTGCCAGCAGCTTGGGGGGTATCGGAGGCTACACCTTC	CASSLGGIGGYTF
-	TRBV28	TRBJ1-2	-	TGTGCCAGCAGTTTGGGGCCCTATGGCTACACCTTC	CASSLGPYGYTF
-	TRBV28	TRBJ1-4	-	TGTGCCAGCACCGCGGGGGTAACTAATGAAAAACTGTTTTTT	CASTAGVTNEKLFF
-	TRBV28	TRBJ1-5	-	TGTGCCAGCAGTGGACGGGGGGGACAGCCCCAGCATTTT	CASSGRGGQPQHF
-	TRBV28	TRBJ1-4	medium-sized	TGTGCCAGCAGTTTATCCGGCGGCCCTAATGAAAAACTGTTTTTT	CASSLSGGPNEKLFF
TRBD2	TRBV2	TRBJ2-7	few	TGTGCCAGCAGTGGAGCGGGAGTGAGAGAGCAGTACTTC	CASSGAGVREQYF
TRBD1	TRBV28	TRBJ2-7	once	TGTGCCAGCAGGGCAGGGGGTAACGAGCAGTACTTC	CASRAGGNEQYF
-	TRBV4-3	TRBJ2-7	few	TGCGCCAGCAGCCAAGGGACCGGGACAACAACCTACGAGCAGTACTTC	CASSQGTGTTTYEQYF
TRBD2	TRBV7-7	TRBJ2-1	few	TGTGCTAGCAGCCCCCAACTAGCGGGAGTCCTGTACAATGAGCAGTTCTTC	CASSPQLAGVLYNEQFF
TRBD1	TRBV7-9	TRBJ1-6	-	TGTGCCAGCAGCGTCACCGGGACAGGGAATTCACCCCTCCACTTT	CASSVTGTGNSPLHF
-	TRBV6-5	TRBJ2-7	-	TGTGCCAGCAGGGGCCGCGACTCCTACGAGCAGTACTTC	CASRGRDSYEQYF
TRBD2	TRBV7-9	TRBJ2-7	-	TGTGCCAGCAGCTCCGCGGGAGCGACCTCCTACGAGCAGTACTTC	CASSSAGATSYEQYF